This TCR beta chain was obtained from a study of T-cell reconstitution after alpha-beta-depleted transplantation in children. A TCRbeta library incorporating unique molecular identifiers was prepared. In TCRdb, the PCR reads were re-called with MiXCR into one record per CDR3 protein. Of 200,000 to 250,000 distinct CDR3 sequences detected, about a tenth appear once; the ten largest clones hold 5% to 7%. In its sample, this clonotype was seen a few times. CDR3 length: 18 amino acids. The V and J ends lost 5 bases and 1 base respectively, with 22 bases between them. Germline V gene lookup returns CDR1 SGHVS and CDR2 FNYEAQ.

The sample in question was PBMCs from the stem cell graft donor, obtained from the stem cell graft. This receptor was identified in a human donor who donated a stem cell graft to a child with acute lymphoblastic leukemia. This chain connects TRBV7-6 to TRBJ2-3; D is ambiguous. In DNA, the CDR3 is TGTGCCAGCAGCCCCGCTTTCCGGGTGGATCCAGGCACAGATACGCAGTATTTT. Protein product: CASSPAFRVDPGTDTQYF.